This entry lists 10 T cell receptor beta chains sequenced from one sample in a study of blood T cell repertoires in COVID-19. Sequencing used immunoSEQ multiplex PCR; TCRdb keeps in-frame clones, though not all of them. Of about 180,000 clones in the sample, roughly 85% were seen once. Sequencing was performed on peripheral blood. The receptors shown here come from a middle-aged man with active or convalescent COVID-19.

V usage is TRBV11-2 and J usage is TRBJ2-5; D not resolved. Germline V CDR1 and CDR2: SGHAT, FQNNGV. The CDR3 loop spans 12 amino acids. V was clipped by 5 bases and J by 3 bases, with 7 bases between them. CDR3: CASSQTKETQYF. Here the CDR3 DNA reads TGTGCCAGCAGCCAAACTAAAGAGACCCAGTACTTC.

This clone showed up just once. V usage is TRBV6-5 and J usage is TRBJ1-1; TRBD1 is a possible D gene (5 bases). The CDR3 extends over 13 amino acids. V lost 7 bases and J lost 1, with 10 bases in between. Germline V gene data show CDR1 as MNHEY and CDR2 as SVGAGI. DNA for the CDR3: TGTGCCAGCACCAGAGACAGGAACACTGAAGCTTTCTTT. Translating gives CASTRDRNTEAFF.

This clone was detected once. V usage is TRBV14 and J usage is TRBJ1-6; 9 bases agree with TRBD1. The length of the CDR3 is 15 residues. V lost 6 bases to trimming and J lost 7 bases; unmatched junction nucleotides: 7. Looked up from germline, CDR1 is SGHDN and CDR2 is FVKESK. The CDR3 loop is CASRQGQGGNSPLHF. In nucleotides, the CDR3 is TGTGCCAGCAGACAGGGACAGGGTGGGAATTCACCCCTCCACTTT. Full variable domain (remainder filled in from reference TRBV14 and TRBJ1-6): EAGVTQFPSHSVIEKGQTVTLRCDPISGHDNLYWYRRVMGKEIKFLLHFVKESKQDESGMPNNRFLAERTGGTYSTLKVQPAELEDSGVYFCASRQGQGGNSPLHFGNGTRLTVT.

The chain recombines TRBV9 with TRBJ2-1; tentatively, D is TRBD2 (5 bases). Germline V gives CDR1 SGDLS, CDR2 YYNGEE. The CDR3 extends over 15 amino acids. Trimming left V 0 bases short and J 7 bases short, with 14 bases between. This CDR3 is CASSVEGKPGNEQFF. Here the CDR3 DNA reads TGTGCCAGCAGCGTAGAGGGAAAACCGGGGAATGAGCAGTTCTTC. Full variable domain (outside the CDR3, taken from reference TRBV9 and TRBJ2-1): DSGVTQTPKHLITATGQRVTLRCSPRSGDLSVYWYQQSLDQGLQFLIQYYNGEERAKGNILERFSAQQFPDLHSELNLSSLELGDSALYFCASSVEGKPGNEQFFGPGTRLTVL.

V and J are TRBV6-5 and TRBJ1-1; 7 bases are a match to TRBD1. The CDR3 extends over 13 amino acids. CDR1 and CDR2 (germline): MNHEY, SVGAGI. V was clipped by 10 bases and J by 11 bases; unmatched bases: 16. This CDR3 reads CAKQDRAVLIAFF. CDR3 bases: TGTGCCAAACAAGACAGGGCTGTCCTAATCGCTTTCTTT.

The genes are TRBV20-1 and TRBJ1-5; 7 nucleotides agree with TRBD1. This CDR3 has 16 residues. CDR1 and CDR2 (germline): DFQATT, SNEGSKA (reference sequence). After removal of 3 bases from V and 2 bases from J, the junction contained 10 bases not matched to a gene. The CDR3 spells CSASQGGLGRNQPQHF. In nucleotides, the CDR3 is TGCAGTGCTAGTCAGGGGGGACTCGGCCGCAATCAGCCCCAGCATTTT.

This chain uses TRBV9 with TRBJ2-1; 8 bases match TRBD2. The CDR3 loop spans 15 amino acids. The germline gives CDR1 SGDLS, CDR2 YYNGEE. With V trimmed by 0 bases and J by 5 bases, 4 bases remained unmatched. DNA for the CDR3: TGTGCCAGCAGCGTAGAAGGACTAGCCCACAATGAGCAGTTCTTC. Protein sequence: CASSVEGLAHNEQFF.

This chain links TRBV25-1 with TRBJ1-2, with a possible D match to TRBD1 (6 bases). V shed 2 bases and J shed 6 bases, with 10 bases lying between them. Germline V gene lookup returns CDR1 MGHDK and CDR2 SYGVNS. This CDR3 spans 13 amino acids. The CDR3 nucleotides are TGTGCCAGCAGTGAAACTGGACAGCATGGCTACACCTTC. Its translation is CASSETGQHGYTF.

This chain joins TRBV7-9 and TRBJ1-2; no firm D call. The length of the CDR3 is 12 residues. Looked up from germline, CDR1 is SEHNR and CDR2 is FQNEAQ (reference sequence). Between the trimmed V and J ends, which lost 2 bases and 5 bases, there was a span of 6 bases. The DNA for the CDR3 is TGTGCCAGCAGCTTATCCGGGTATGGCTACACCTTC. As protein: CASSLSGYGYTF.

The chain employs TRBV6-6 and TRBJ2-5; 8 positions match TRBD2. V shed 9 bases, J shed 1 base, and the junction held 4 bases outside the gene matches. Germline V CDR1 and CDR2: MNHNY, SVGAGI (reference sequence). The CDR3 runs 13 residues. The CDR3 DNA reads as TGTGCCAGTCGGGGGGGCTCCCAAGAGACCCAGTACTTC. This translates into CASRGGSQETQYF.